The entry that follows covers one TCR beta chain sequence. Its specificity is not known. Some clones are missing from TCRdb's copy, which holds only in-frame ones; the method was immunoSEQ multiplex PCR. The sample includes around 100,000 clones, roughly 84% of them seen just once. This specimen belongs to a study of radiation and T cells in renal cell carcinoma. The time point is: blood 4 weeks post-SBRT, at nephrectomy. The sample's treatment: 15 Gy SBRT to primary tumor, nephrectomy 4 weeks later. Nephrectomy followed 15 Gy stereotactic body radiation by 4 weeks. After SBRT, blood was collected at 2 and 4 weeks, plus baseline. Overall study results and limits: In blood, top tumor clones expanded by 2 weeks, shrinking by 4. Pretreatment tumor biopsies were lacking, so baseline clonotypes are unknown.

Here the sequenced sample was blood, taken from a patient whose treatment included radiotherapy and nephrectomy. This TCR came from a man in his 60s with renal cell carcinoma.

DNA of the CDR3: TGTGCCAGCAGCTTATCCCCAGGGGATCAGCCCCAGCATTTT. As protein: CASSLSPGDQPQHF. The chain couples TRBV7-3 to TRBJ1-5; possibly TRBD1 for D (6 bases). In germline, CDR1 is SGHTA, CDR2 FQGTGA. Trimming left V 2 bases short and J 5 bases short, with 10 bases between. This CDR3 spans 14 amino acids. The complete variable domain, with remaining parts taken from reference TRBV7-3 and TRBJ1-5, reads GAGVSQTPSNKVTEKGKYVELRCDPISGHTALYWYRQSLGQGPEFLIYFQGTGAADDSGLPNDRFFAVRPEGSVSTLKIQRTERGDSAVYLCASSLSPGDQPQHFGDGTRLSIL.